This T cell receptor beta chain was sequenced during a study of blood T cell repertoires in COVID-19. Whole-study context: From T cells, B-cell-depleted T cells, or PBMCs came the material, which was cDNA or gDNA.

The authors' processing: The assay estimated nucleated cells by amplifying reference gene primers. Sequencing was performed with immunoSEQ multiplex PCR; in TCRdb, only in-frame clones are kept and a portion is missing. V, J and clone size derive from that table, while D and trimming were established from the DNA sequence. Among tens of thousands of clones listed, around 87% were seen once. The V end was cut by 1 base, the J end by 5 bases, with 17 bases between. CDR1 is LGHDT and CDR2 is YNNKEL in the germline V gene (reference sequence). This CDR3 has 17 amino acids. Sequencing was performed on peripheral blood. The rearrangement uses TRBV3-1 (or the pseudogene TRBV3-2) and TRBJ1-4, with a tentative D call TRBD1 (6 bases). The TCR was taken from a woman in her fifties or sixties with acute or convalescent COVID-19. The CDR3 loop is CASSQAWGPTLNEKLFF. The DNA of the CDR3 is TGTGCCAGCAGCCAAGCGTGGGGGCCGACCTTGAATGAAAAACTGTTTTTT.